This T cell receptor beta chain was observed in a study of T cell clones after liver transplantation. General study points: A larger donor-reactive than third-party decline suggested partial antigen-specific deletion.

Worth noting for this clone: Antigen unknown.

V was trimmed by 6 bases and J by 6 bases, leaving 12 bases between them. This CDR3 is 12 amino acids long. Germline CDR1 LNHDA, CDR2 SQIVND (reference sequence). Method: immunoSEQ multiplex PCR; TCRdb's copy keeps in-frame clones and lacks some. The sample records 95,000 to 110,000 clones, roughly four fifths being singletons. Thawed unstimulated PBMCs were FACS-sorted by CD3, CD4 and CD8 into two populations. The V and J genes are TRBV19 and TRBJ2-7, with D hard to call. Sequencing used CD4+ T cells from blood, obtained approximately 45 months after liver transplant. The receptor was isolated from a human patient who received a liver transplant. Some T cells may arise from the graft donor. The CDR3 DNA sequence: TGTGCCAGTAGCATTCAGACTGGCGAGCAGTACTTC. This codes for CASSIQTGEQYF.